This TCR beta chain was documented in a study of CD8+ T cells in alopecia areata. Whole-study findings and limits: Clonality was higher in lesional than normal scalp, especially in alopecia totalis/universalis.

There are 14 residues in the CDR3. The germline V gene has CDR1 SGHNT and CDR2 YYREEE (reference sequence). The J segment lost 4 bases and the V segment lost 4 bases, leaving 2 bases of the junction unmatched. In regard to this clone: Its specificity is unknown.

As the sequencing template, cDNA was produced by extracting RNA and reverse transcribing it. Generated by immunoSEQ multiplex PCR, the TCRdb table keeps only in-frame clones and is missing some. There are 100,000 to 150,000 clones in the sample; approximately 60% occur only once, and under 7.5% lies in the top ten. Treatment given: oral pan-JAK inhibitor, 5-10 mg twice daily. Sorting separated CD4+ and CD8+ T cells out of PBMCs. Sample: CD4+ T cells sorted from blood, taken at week 4, from a patient treated with tofacitinib. The receptor's source is a human donor with alopecia areata. The chain is built from TRBV5-4 and TRBJ2-5, with 12 bases identical to TRBD2. CDR3 loop: CASSRTSGAETQYF. The CDR3 DNA follows: TGTGCCAGCAGCCGGACTAGCGGGGCAGAGACCCAGTACTTC.